Below, 30 T cell receptor beta chains from the same sample are listed, as sequenced in a study of siplizumab effects on memory and regulatory T cells. Sequenced by immunoSEQ multiplex PCR; TCRdb stores in-frame clones only, minus some. In the table there are more than 95,000 clones, under 95% of which are singletons. Sequenced material: CD4+ T cells sorted from blood. The receptors were gathered from a human donor in good health.

The chain couples TRBV7-8 to TRBJ1-1; D unresolved. V dropped 4 bases and J dropped 0 bases, with 6 bases sitting between them. Germline V lookup: CDR1 SGHVS, CDR2 FQNEAQ. The CDR3 runs to 13 residues. The DNA of the CDR3 is TGTGCCAGCAGCTATACAGTGAACACTGAAGCTTTCTTT. Translated: CASSYTVNTEAFF. Full variable domain (missing parts from reference TRBV7-8 and TRBJ1-1): GAGVSQSPRYKVAKRGQDVALRCDPISGHVSLFWYQQALGQGPEFLTYFQNEAQLDKSGLPSDRFFAERPEGSVSTLKIQRTQQEDSAVYLCASSYTVNTEAFFGQGTRLTVV.

About this clone: At the DNA level, this CDR3 is encoded by other sequences in the same sample as well. The chain combines TRBV30 with TRBJ1-1, with D hard to call. The V gene's germline CDR1 is GTSNPN and CDR2 SVGIG (reference sequence). The V end lost 0 bases, the J end lost 3 bases, and 8 bases lay between the germline ends. The CDR3 consists of 13 residues. CDR3 in amino acids: CAWSVRGDTEAFF. The CDR3 DNA reads as TGTGCCTGGAGTGTACGGGGTGACACTGAAGCTTTCTTT.

J is TRBJ2-6 and V is TRBV7-9; TRBD1 matches 7 bases. Trimming removed 5 bases from V and 0 bases from J; junction bases left unmatched: 10. CDR1 is SEHNR and CDR2 is FQNEAQ in the germline V gene (reference sequence). The CDR3 loop spans 18 amino acids. CDR3 sequence reads: CASSVPGQLSSGANVLTF. In DNA form, the CDR3 reads TGTGCCAGCAGCGTGCCGGGACAGCTAAGCTCTGGGGCCAACGTCCTGACTTTC. The full variable domain, rest sourced from reference TRBV7-9 and TRBJ2-6, is DTGVSQNPRHKITKRGQNVTFRCDPISEHNRLYWYRQTLGQGPEFLTYFQNEAQLEKSRLLSDRFSAERPKGSFSTLEIQRTEQGDSAMYLCASSVPGQLSSGANVLTFGAGSRLTVL.

This chain's CDR3 is CSTSAGPGETQYF. For the CDR3, the DNA is TGCAGCACTTCAGCGGGGCCGGGAGAGACCCAGTACTTC. The chain uses TRBV29-1 and TRBJ2-5; TRBD2 matches 7 bases. The junction had 10 bases not matched to a gene; V was cut back by 8 bases and J by 4 bases. Germline V gene sequence: CDR1 SQVTM, CDR2 ANQGSEA. This CDR3 region has 13 residues.

The V gene is TRBV7-2, the J gene TRBJ1-5; D ambiguous. The germline CDR1 and CDR2 sequences are SGHTA and FQGNSA. This CDR3 has 13 residues. The germline V and J ends were trimmed by 5 bases and 5 bases, with 10 bases remaining between them. CDR3 DNA: TGTGCCAGCAGCAATTATGGAGATCAGCCCCAGCATTTT. It specifies CASSNYGDQPQHF.

V gene TRBV9 combines with J gene TRBJ2-3; TRBD2 is a possible D gene (6 bases). Germline CDR1 and CDR2: SGDLS and YYNGEE. This CDR3 spans 15 amino acids. Between the trimmed V and J ends, which lost 0 bases and 3 bases, there was a span of 11 bases. This CDR3 is CASSVAGVSTDTQYF. Written as DNA, the CDR3 is TGTGCCAGCAGCGTAGCGGGAGTATCGACAGATACGCAGTATTTT.

The chain couples TRBV7-9 to TRBJ2-1; D gene ambiguous. CDR1 is SEHNR, CDR2 FQNEAQ, per germline (reference sequence). The CDR3 sequence is 13 residues long. Between the trimmed V and J ends, which lost 5 bases and 0 bases, there was a span of 5 bases. The CDR3 nucleotides are TGTGCCAGCAGCCTGAACTCCTACAATGAGCAGTTCTTC. This translates into CASSLNSYNEQFF.

In DNA form, the CDR3 reads TGCGCCAGCAGCTTGGAAAGGGGCCACGAGCAGTACTTC. This codes for CASSLERGHEQYF. The V call is TRBV5-1, the J call TRBJ2-7; tentatively, D is TRBD1 (5 bases). The V end was cut by 0 bases, the J end by 5 bases, with 9 bases between. Germline lookup yields CDR1 SGHRS and CDR2 YFSETQ. The CDR3 covers 13 residues.

V is TRBV6-1 and J is TRBJ1-5, with TRBD1 matching 8 bases. Germline V gives CDR1 MNHNS, CDR2 SASEGT. Trimming took 5 bases from V and 5 from J; bases not matched to a gene: 8. The CDR3 totals 15 residues. CDR3 in amino acids: CASSSRTGQDQPQHF. The CDR3 DNA reads as TGTGCCAGCAGTTCCAGGACAGGGCAGGATCAGCCCCAGCATTTT.

This chain links TRBV6-6 with TRBJ1-3, with D tentatively TRBD1 (5 bases). The CDR3 covers 16 residues. CDR1 is MNHNY and CDR2 is SVGAGI in the germline V gene (reference sequence). Trimming shortened V by 7 bases and J by 6 bases, and 22 bases separated the two germline ends. DNA for the CDR3: TGTGCCAGCAACCCCGTGGGCGTGCAGGGTGAAAACACCATATATTTT. Its protein product is CASNPVGVQGENTIYF.

This chain uses TRBV4-2 with TRBJ2-3; D not resolved. This CDR3 has 15 residues. CDR1 LGHNA and CDR2 YNFKEQ come from the germline V gene. Trimming stripped 2 bases from V and 0 bases from J, with 9 bases between. The CDR3 protein is CASSQSSSSTDTQYF. Written as DNA, the CDR3 is TGTGCCAGCAGCCAAAGTAGCAGCAGCACAGATACGCAGTATTTT.

A single count supports this clone. The chain is built from TRBV6-5 and TRBJ1-5, with D unresolved. Germline assignment: CDR1 MNHEY and CDR2 SVGAGI. The CDR3 is 14 residues long. Between the trimmed V and J ends, which lost 9 bases and 2 bases, there was a span of 14 bases. The CDR3: CARTWTIGNQPQHF. The CDR3 DNA is TGTGCCAGAACCTGGACCATAGGCAATCAGCCCCAGCATTTT.

CDR3 protein: CAWRGRDNEQFF. CDR3 coding DNA: TGTGCCTGGAGGGGCCGGGATAATGAGCAGTTCTTC. V gene TRBV30 combines with J gene TRBJ2-1, with D tentatively TRBD2 (5 bases). This CDR3 is built from 12 residues. The V gene's germline CDR1 is GTSNPN and CDR2 SVGIG (reference sequence). Trimming cost V 3 bases and J 7 bases, with 10 bases left between them.

The J gene is TRBJ2-7, the V gene TRBV4-1; tentative D call: TRBD2 (5 bases). Germline assignment: CDR1 MGHRA and CDR2 YSYEKL. Between the trimmed V and J ends, which lost 1 base and 2 bases, there was a span of 15 bases. There are 16 residues in the CDR3. CDR3: CASSQVTGKNTYEQYF. For the CDR3, the DNA is TGCGCCAGCAGCCAAGTGACCGGGAAAAATACCTACGAGCAGTACTTC.

The chain is built from TRBV5-1 and TRBJ2-7; 8 bases line up with TRBD2. Germline V gives CDR1 SGHRS, CDR2 YFSETQ. The CDR3 length is 16 residues. The V and J ends lost 2 bases and 6 bases, in that order; junction bases with no gene match: 13. CDR3: CASSFLGAGGTSEQYF. CDR3 DNA: TGCGCCAGCAGCTTCTTAGGGGCGGGAGGAACTTCCGAGCAGTACTTC.

The genes are TRBV10-1 and TRBJ1-5; possible D gene TRBD1, 5 bases. Germline CDR1 and CDR2: WNHNN and SYGVQD (reference sequence). The CDR3 consists of 15 residues. V lost 6 bases and J lost 0, with 12 bases in between. The CDR3 loop reads CASSRRGDSNQPQHF. In DNA form, the CDR3 reads TGCGCCAGCAGCCGCAGAGGGGATAGCAATCAGCCCCAGCATTTT.

The chain recombines TRBV5-1 with TRBJ1-2; 7 bases align to TRBD1. The CDR3 runs 15 residues. Germline assignment: CDR1 SGHRS and CDR2 YFSETQ. The J segment lost 2 bases and the V segment lost 0 bases, leaving 4 bases of the junction unmatched. This chain's CDR3 is CASSLAGTANYGYTF. DNA of the CDR3: TGCGCCAGCAGCTTGGCAGGGACAGCGAACTATGGCTACACCTTC.

The CDR3 DNA is TGTGCCAGCACTCCCCTCGGGGGCGTCGATTCACCCCTCCACTTT. Protein product: CASTPLGGVDSPLHF. The gene calls are TRBV6-1 and TRBJ1-6; D might be TRBD1 (6 bases). This CDR3 contains 15 residues. V was shortened by 7 bases and J by 8 bases, with 18 bases between the two germline ends. Germline CDR1 is MNHNS and CDR2 is SASEGT.

The chain recombines TRBV9 with TRBJ2-3, with a possible D match to TRBD2 (6 bases). In germline, CDR1 is SGDLS, CDR2 YYNGEE. This CDR3 is 15 amino acids long. V shed 6 bases and J shed 2 bases, with 16 bases lying between them. The CDR3 sequence: CASKVGGEATDTQYF. The CDR3 DNA reads TGTGCCAGCAAGGTCGGGGGAGAGGCCACAGATACGCAGTATTTT.

The chain has TRBV6-1 and TRBJ1-4, with TRBD1 matching over 9 bases. V was pared by 1 base and J by 4 bases, with 7 bases of the junction left unmatched. The CDR3 is 17 amino acids. From germline, CDR1 is MNHNS and CDR2 SASEGT. Here the CDR3 reads CASSEEDRGRNNEKLFF. In DNA form, the CDR3 reads TGTGCCAGCAGTGAAGAGGACAGGGGTCGTAATAATGAAAAACTGTTTTTT.

CDR3 DNA sequence: TGCGCCAGCAGCTTGTTTTCGTTAGGCACTGGGGGTGATACGCAGTATTTT. Translated: CASSLFSLGTGGDTQYF. This chain connects TRBV5-1 to TRBJ2-3; TRBD1 or TRBD2 may be the D gene (5 bases each). V lost 1 base to trimming and J lost 6 bases, with 21 bases between them. Germline lookup yields CDR1 SGHRS and CDR2 YFSETQ. CDR3 size: 17 residues.

The chain recombines TRBV6-1 with TRBJ1-5, with unresolved D. V was shortened by 6 bases and J by 4 bases, with 13 bases between the two germline ends. From germline, CDR1 is MNHNS and CDR2 SASEGT. CDR3 length: 14 amino acids. The CDR3 DNA reads as TGTGCCAGCAGATTTACCTCCGAGAATCAGCCCCAGCATTTT. Protein sequence: CASRFTSENQPQHF.

J is TRBJ2-6 and V is TRBV10-3; D may be TRBD1 or TRBD2 (5 bases each). Deletions cut 11 bases from V and 4 bases from J, with 15 bases between. Per the germline V gene, CDR1 is ENHRY and CDR2 is SYGVKD. The CDR3 runs 14 residues. The CDR3 loop reads CAASWDPGANVLTF. The CDR3 DNA reads TGTGCCGCCTCCTGGGACCCCGGGGCCAACGTCCTGACTTTC.

The genes are TRBV30 and TRBJ1-4, with D tentatively TRBD1 (5 bases). Germline V gene data show CDR1 as GTSNPN and CDR2 as SVGIG (reference sequence). V was clipped by 4 bases and J by 8 bases, with 14 bases between them. The CDR3 has 13 amino acids. The CDR3 loop reads CAWMSEGEEKLFF. The DNA of the CDR3 is TGTGCCTGGATGAGTGAAGGGGAAGAAAAACTGTTTTTT. The full variable domain, in which reference TRBV30 and TRBJ1-4 provide the parts outside the CDR3, is SQTIHQWPATLVQPVGSPLSLECTVEGTSNPNLYWYRQAAGRGLQLLFYSVGIGQISSEVPQNLSASRPQDRQFILSSKKLLLSDSGFYLCAWMSEGEEKLFFGSGTQLSVL.

The chain has TRBV15 and TRBJ1-2; perhaps TRBD1 as D (6 bases). This CDR3 comprises 15 residues. Germline V gene sequence: CDR1 LNHNV, CDR2 YYDKDF (reference sequence). Trimming removed 1 base from V and 4 bases from J, with 13 bases in between. CDR3 residues: CATSRGQGRGYGYTF. In DNA form, the CDR3 reads TGTGCCACCAGCAGAGGCCAGGGGAGAGGCTATGGCTACACCTTC.

The genes are TRBV27 and TRBJ2-1, with 9 bases aligning to TRBD1. V shed 5 bases and J 4 bases; nucleotides not matched to a gene: 9. Germline V gives CDR1 MNHEY, CDR2 SMNVEV (reference sequence). The CDR3 sequence is 16 residues long. In DNA, the CDR3 is TGTGCCAGCAGTCCGAGGACAGGGGCTACATACAATGAGCAGTTCTTC. This codes for CASSPRTGATYNEQFF.

The chain couples TRBV6-1 to TRBJ1-4; possibly TRBD1 for D (6 bases). This CDR3 is built from 12 residues. Deletions cut 2 bases from V and 13 bases from J, with 11 bases between. In germline, CDR1 is MNHNS, CDR2 SASEGT. The CDR3 spells CASSEPQGRLFF. Here the CDR3 DNA reads TGTGCCAGCAGTGAACCGCAGGGGAGACTGTTTTTT.

This clone came up once. The chain combines TRBV13 with TRBJ1-4; no reliable D call. This CDR3 has 14 amino acids. Germline CDR1 PRHDT, CDR2 FYEKMQ (reference sequence). With 5 bases removed from V and 0 bases from J, the gap between germline ends came to 7 bases. This chain's CDR3 is CASSGGATNEKLFF. The CDR3 nucleotides are TGTGCCAGCAGCGGAGGAGCAACTAATGAAAAACTGTTTTTT.

The J gene is TRBJ1-1, the V gene TRBV6-4; the D is unclear. The CDR3 contains 13 residues. Germline CDR1 is MRHNA and CDR2 is SNTAGT. The V gene lost 9 bases and the J gene lost 3 bases, with 14 bases spanning the gap. The CDR3 sequence: CASREGPDTEAFF. The CDR3 nucleotides are TGTGCCAGTAGAGAAGGGCCCGACACTGAAGCTTTCTTT.

This clone has just one count. J is TRBJ2-7 and V is TRBV18; no reliable D call. With 2 bases removed from V and 3 bases from J, the gap between germline ends came to 11 bases. This CDR3 has 14 amino acids. CDR1 is KGHSH and CDR2 is LQKENI in the germline V gene. The CDR3 DNA reads TGTGCCAGCTCACCAGGGGTGAGCGACTACGAGCAGTACTTC. It is translated as CASSPGVSDYEQYF. The full variable domain, rest sourced from reference TRBV18 and TRBJ2-7, is NAGVMQNPRHLVRRRGQEARLRCSPMKGHSHVYWYRQLPEEGLKFMVYLQKENIIDESGMPKERFSAEFPKEGPSILRIQQVVRGDSAAYFCASSPGVSDYEQYFGPGTRLTVT.